The clone carrying this T cell receptor (beta chain) was counted only a few times. Antigen specificity is unknown. Profiled with immunoSEQ multiplex PCR; TCRdb holds only in-frame clones, not every one. The sample lists approximately 68,000 clones; around 90% were seen once. The record originates from a study of siplizumab effects on memory and regulatory T cells. Study observations and caveats: Apparently more diverse than memory cells, naive T cells also seemed major alloresponse contributors. A minor share of alloreactive clones matched unstimulated subsets. Roughly 75-96% of proliferating clones (CD4+ or CD8+) could not be assigned a naive or memory phenotype.

CDR3 length: 11 residues. Per the germline V gene, CDR1 is MGHRA and CDR2 is YSYEKL. The V and J ends lost 4 bases and 11 bases respectively, with 11 bases between them. The sample comprised CD8+ T cells sorted from blood. The receptor was isolated from a human donor in good health. The chain couples TRBV4-1 to TRBJ1-1, with a possible D match to TRBD1 (5 bases). In DNA form, the CDR3 reads TGCGCCAGCAGCCTGGGGGTGCACGCTTTCTTT. Its translation is CASSLGVHAFF.